The T cell receptor beta chain described here comes from a study of CD8 T cells in Susac syndrome. The wider study: Among the Susac syndrome patients who underwent sequencing, about 6 had clinically active disease, while fewer than ten of them were in remission.

In germline, CDR1 is SGHDT, CDR2 YYEEEE. CDR3 length: 15 amino acids. Trimming cost V 0 bases and J 3 bases, with 12 bases left between them. Random-hexamer reverse transcription was applied to about 0.5 to 1 ug RNA. Across 54 Vbeta and 13 Jbeta, TCR beta CDR3 was amplified with immunoSEQ multiplex PCR. TCRdb analysed the immunoSEQ multiplex PCR reads with MiXCR anew, one entry per CDR3 protein. The data contain about 120,000 distinct CDR3 sequences, just under 95% of them singletons. In Susac syndrome patients, recently defined diagnostic criteria for definite or probable disease were met. This clonotype was seen a few times.

The receptor was derived from a human donor with Susac syndrome. The chain employs TRBV5-6 and TRBJ1-2, with D perhaps TRBD1 (6 bases). The specimen was CD8+ T cells from PBMCs. CDR3 in DNA: TGTGCCAGCAGCTTGGAGGGGACAAGGGACTATGGCTACACCTTC. This encodes CASSLEGTRDYGYTF.